The T cell receptor beta chain under discussion was sequenced for a study of T-cell reconstitution after alpha-beta-depleted transplantation in children. Findings and limits, study-wide: Most T-cell counts and diversity one year after the transplant came from T cells that were newly produced. The origin of high day-60 TCRbeta diversity in some patients lay in surviving recipient T cells and thymic progenitors. Several hundred expanded graft clones reportedly supplied alpha-beta T cells about two months after transplant.

This clonotype appeared a few times. No antigen is known for it. Unique molecular identifiers featured in how the TCRbeta library was prepared. MiXCR was run by TCRdb on the PCR reads, yielding one entry per CDR3 protein. The data contain around 580,000 distinct CDR3 sequences, 27% of them singletons. Sequencing was performed on PBMCs, taken before TCRalphabeta/CD19-depleted stem cell transplant. The clonotype was recovered from a boy under three years old with Wiskott-Aldrich syndrome, due to receive a stem cell transplant.

This CDR3 is CASSYCPRTGYLSYNEQFF. CDR3 DNA: TGTGCCAGCAGTTACTGTCCGCGGACAGGTTACCTCTCCTACAATGAGCAGTTCTTC. The J gene is TRBJ2-1, the V gene TRBV6-5; the match to TRBD1 covers 7 bases. Germline assignment: CDR1 MNHEY and CDR2 SVGAGI. This CDR3 has 19 amino acids. V lost 1 base to trimming and J lost 0 bases; unmatched junction nucleotides: 12.